The sequence of this TCR beta chain was determined in a study of T cells in Graves' hyperthyroidism and ophthalmopathy. This clonotype was observed a few times. Antigen unknown. The hyperthyroidism was newly diagnosed and had lasted under 2 months; the patients were aged 18 to 65. Each diagnosis drew on symptoms, thyroxine, TRAb, thyroid ultrasound and orbital computed tomography findings. CDR3 length equals 14 residues. Per germline, CDR1 DFQATT and CDR2 SNEGSKA (reference sequence). The junction had 4 bases not matched to a gene; V was cut back by 0 bases and J by 5 bases. Study conclusions and caveats: It was a median approximately six months before onset that the model predicted ophthalmopathy.

The CDR3 regions of TCR beta were amplified from RNA transcripts. RT-PCR in the first round (using the HTBI primer set) targeted the TCR CDR3. Each CDR3 protein is one row after TCRdb ran MiXCR on the multiplex PCR reads. This table holds about 290,000 distinct CDR3 sequences, around 13% found once. This clonotype was obtained from a woman aged 40 to 49 with Graves' hyperthyroidism. The V call is TRBV20-1, the J call TRBJ2-7; TRBD2 matches 10 bases. The sample taken for sequencing was blood. CDR3 sequence reads: CSARDPGTSDEQYF. For the CDR3, the DNA is TGCAGTGCTAGAGACCCAGGGACTAGCGACGAGCAGTACTTC.